This TCR beta chain was observed in a study of T cells in Graves' hyperthyroidism and ophthalmopathy. The CDR3 extends over 13 amino acids. Germline CDR1 LNHDA, CDR2 SQIVND (reference sequence). V lost 4 bases and J 6 bases, leaving 9 bases between the germline ends. Regarding the study as a whole: Through a model of 13 V-J features, ophthalmopathy was separated from stable hyperthyroidism.

About this clonotype: Its antigen is as yet unknown.

RNA transcripts provided the source from which TCR beta CDR3 regions were amplified. The TCR CDR3 was amplified in a first-round RT-PCR using the HTBI primer set. Using its own MiXCR run on the multiplex PCR reads, TCRdb lists one record per CDR3 protein. The table shows about 570,000 distinct CDR3 sequences, with about 45% occurring only once. The chain employs TRBV19 and TRBJ2-2; D not resolved. This sequence was found in an adult woman with Graves' disease, either hyperthyroidism or ophthalmopathy (not recorded which). The specimen was peripheral blood or thyroid tissue (not recorded which). DNA of the CDR3: TGTGCCAGTAGTAACCAAAATTCCGGGGAGCTGTTTTTT. Translating it yields CASSNQNSGELFF.